The following is a T cell receptor (beta chain) sequence with its context. The CDR3 has 15 residues. Trimming took 11 bases from V and 4 from J; bases not matched to a gene: 14. Per germline, CDR1 SNHLY and CDR2 FYNNEI. Generated by immunoSEQ multiplex PCR, the TCRdb table keeps only in-frame clones and is missing some. This sample has approximately 350,000 clones; roughly 80% occur once, and the top ten carry roughly 5.1%. Recovered status applied to Cohort 3 donors who had two consecutive negative PCRs. It also applied to those with clearance or with symptom resolution. The entry originates in a study of blood T cell repertoires in COVID-19.

Sequencing used PBMCs or T cells enriched from blood (not recorded which). The chain joins TRBV2 to TRBJ1-2; 9 positions match TRBD1. The sequence came from a woman aged 50 to 60 who had recovered from COVID-19. The CDR3 sequence is CAATTDPTGGYGYTF. The CDR3 bases are TGTGCCGCCACTACGGACCCGACAGGGGGCTATGGCTACACCTTC.